The T cell receptor (beta chain) described here comes from a study of technical replicates of blood from a few donors. Here immunoSEQ multiplex PCR was the method, and the copy in TCRdb shows in-frame clones only, minus some. The data contain about 12,000 clones, about 90% of them singletons. Trimming shortened V by 3 bases and J by 0 bases, and 6 bases separated the two germline ends. Germline CDR1 is MGHDK and CDR2 is SYGVNS. The CDR3 runs 14 residues. The source material was PBMCs. V is TRBV25-1 and J is TRBJ2-1; D is perhaps TRBD2 (6 bases). This TCR was recovered from a human donor in good health. The CDR3 DNA reads TGTGCCAGCAGTGACGGGAGCTCCTACAATGAGCAGTTCTTC. It yields the protein CASSDGSSYNEQFF.